Shown below are 20 T cell receptor beta chains from a single sample sequenced in a study of CD8+CD57+ T cells in acquired aplastic anemia. Genomic DNA served as template for TCR beta VDJ and CDR3 profiling. TCRdb itself ran the reads through MiXCR, one entry per CDR3 protein. The repertoire includes some 410,000 distinct CDR3 sequences, 55% to 75% of them detected once, and 3.5% to 4.5% sits in the top ten. The sequenced material came from sorted CD4+, CD8+, or CD8+CD57+ T cells (not recorded which) from PBMCs. The receptor set was obtained from a human donor in good health, serving as a control.

J is TRBJ2-7 and V is TRBV9; a weak D match, TRBD1 (5 bases). Germline V gene sequence: CDR1 SGDLS, CDR2 YYNGEE. The CDR3 length is 14 residues. V was cut by 8 bases and J by 1 base, with 16 bases left in between. CDR3 sequence reads: CASSVASGSYEQYF. The CDR3 DNA reads TGTGCCAGTAGTGTAGCCTCAGGGTCCTACGAGCAGTACTTC.

The chain employs TRBV5-6 and TRBJ1-5; D uncertain. Trimming pared 1 base from V and 13 bases from J, leaving 15 bases between. The CDR3 covers 13 residues. The germline gives CDR1 SGHDT, CDR2 YYEEEE. CDR3 region: CASSLYERTEQHF. The CDR3 DNA is TGTGCCAGCAGCTTGTACGAACGGACCGAACAGCATTTT.

V usage is TRBV5-1 and J usage is TRBJ2-7, with a possible D match to TRBD1 (6 bases). Looked up from germline, CDR1 is SGHRS and CDR2 is YFSETQ. The CDR3 is made up of 14 amino acids. V lost 5 bases to trimming and J lost 2 bases, with 14 bases between them. CDR3 bases: TGCGCCAGCAGGATAGGGGGTAATGCCTACGAGCAGTACTTC. Protein product: CASRIGGNAYEQYF.

CDR3 residues: CASSLERGSENEQYF. Here the CDR3 DNA reads TGTGCCAGCAGCTTAGAGAGGGGCAGCGAAAACGAGCAGTACTTC. The J gene is TRBJ2-7, the V gene TRBV7-8; D possibly uses TRBD1 or TRBD2 (5 bases each). The ends were cut back, 1 base at V and 5 bases at J, with 15 bases in the middle. The germline V gene encodes CDR1 SGHVS and CDR2 FQNEAQ. The CDR3 has 15 amino acids.

This clonotype has only a few counts. At one end, the junction sequence differs from germline, possibly due to a read error. The V and J genes are TRBV15 and TRBJ2-5, with a tentative D call TRBD2 (5 bases). The CDR3 runs to 14 residues. Germline V gives CDR1 LNHNV, CDR2 YYDKDF (reference sequence). DNA of the CDR3: TGTGCCAGCAGCTTAGCGATAGGGCAAGAGACCCAGTACTTC. It specifies CASSLAIGQETQYF.

The rearrangement joins TRBV2 to TRBJ1-4; 10 bases are a match to TRBD1. This CDR3 is 16 amino acids long. V was clipped by 3 bases and J by 8 bases; unmatched bases: 9. Germline CDR1 is SNHLY and CDR2 is FYNNEI. The DNA for the CDR3 is TGTGCCAGCAGTGACACCGGACCGGGACAGGGGGAAAAACTGTTTTTT. Translating gives CASSDTGPGQGEKLFF.

The genes are TRBV5-6 and TRBJ1-1, with D uncertain. This CDR3 has 12 amino acids. V was trimmed by 0 bases and J by 3 bases, leaving 3 bases between them. CDR1 and CDR2 from the germline V gene are SGHDT and YYEEEE. The CDR3 sequence: CASSLGHTEAFF. CDR3 coding DNA: TGTGCCAGCAGCTTGGGGCACACTGAAGCTTTCTTT.

There are a few counts of this clonotype. This rearrangement joins TRBV2 to TRBJ1-2, with TRBD1 identical over 7 bases. The V and J ends lost 8 bases and 4 bases, in that order; junction bases with no gene match: 10. The CDR3 is made up of 14 amino acids. Germline CDR1 is SNHLY and CDR2 is FYNNEI. Here the CDR3 reads CASDRAVVGYGYTF. The CDR3 DNA sequence: TGTGCCAGCGACAGGGCGGTTGTGGGCTATGGCTACACCTTC.

The V and J genes are TRBV11-2 and TRBJ2-7, with 10 positions matching TRBD1. V lost 5 bases and J lost 5; bases outside the gene matches: 12. CDR1 and CDR2 (germline): SGHAT, FQNNGV. The CDR3 has 16 residues. CDR3 DNA sequence: TGTGCCAGCAGCACGAACTCCGGGACAGGGGACCACGAGCAGTACTTC. Protein product: CASSTNSGTGDHEQYF.

About this clonotype itself: Mismatch with germline at one junction end may stem from a read error. The chain employs TRBV12-3 or TRBV12-4 and TRBJ2-7, with D unresolved. The CDR3 is 14 amino acids. The CDR3 spells CATSARTATYEQYF. CDR3 nucleotide sequence: TGTGCCACCAGTGCCAGGACCGCGACCTACGAGCAGTACTTC.

As regards this clonotype: Because it lacks the conserved phenylalanine or tryptophan at the end, this CDR3 is likely a read error. This chain links TRBV2 with TRBJ2-6, with D unresolved. The V and J ends lost 7 bases and 0 bases respectively, with 13 bases between them. This CDR3 is 16 amino acids long. Per the germline V gene, CDR1 is SNHLY and CDR2 is FYNNEI. As DNA, the CDR3 is TGTGCCAGCACCGCCAACCCTGGCTCTGGGGCCAACGTCCTGACTTGC. The encoded protein is CASTANPGSGANVLTC.

This clonotype was found many times. CDR3 nucleotide sequence: TGCAGCGTTGAAGGATTGGGAGATACGCAGTATTTT. Protein: CSVEGLGDTQYF. This sequence joins TRBV29-1 and TRBJ2-3; D remains ambiguous. V was pared by 1 base and J by 5 bases, with 7 bases between. Per the germline V gene, CDR1 is SQVTM and CDR2 is ANQGSEA. The CDR3 length is 12 residues.

J is TRBJ2-1 and V is TRBV29-1; D is perhaps TRBD2 (5 bases). Germline CDR1 reads SQVTM; CDR2 reads ANQGSEA. There are 10 residues in the CDR3. V was shortened by 6 bases and J by 7 bases, with 7 bases between the two germline ends. CDR3 sequence reads: CSVRRNEQFF. In nucleotides, the CDR3 is TGCAGCGTGAGGAGGAATGAGCAGTTCTTC.

The chain has TRBV9 and TRBJ2-3; D is perhaps TRBD1 (7 bases). V was shortened by 0 bases and J by 13 bases, with 21 bases between the two germline ends. The CDR3 sequence is 15 residues long. From germline, CDR1 is SGDLS and CDR2 YYNGEE. The CDR3 region has the DNA TGTGCCAGCAGCGTAGGCGGGACAGCCCCCTGGCGTAAGTATTTT. It yields the protein CASSVGGTAPWRKYF.

This clonotype was seen more than once but under ten times. The chain carries TRBV7-2 and TRBJ1-6; D gene unclear. Germline loops: CDR1 SGHTA, CDR2 FQGNSA. V was cut by 4 bases and J by 7 bases, with 5 bases left in between. This CDR3 comprises 12 residues. The CDR3 region is CASSWPNSPLHF. The CDR3 nucleotides read TGTGCCAGCAGCTGGCCCAATTCACCCCTCCACTTT.

With regard to this clonotype: One end of the junction is discordant with germline, which a read error may explain. CDR3 bases: TGTGCCAGCAGCTTTCCGAGGGGGACGGATACGCTGTATTTT. Translated: CASSFPRGTDTLYF. The V call is TRBV14, the J call TRBJ2-3, with D perhaps TRBD1 (6 bases). Looked up from germline, CDR1 is SGHDN and CDR2 is FVKESK. CDR3 size: 14 residues.

The chain uses TRBV25-1 and TRBJ2-2; D gene ambiguous. CDR1 and CDR2 from the germline V gene are MGHDK and SYGVNS. The CDR3 is made up of 14 amino acids. The ends were cut back, 1 base at V and 3 bases at J, with 6 bases in the middle. CDR3 DNA sequence: TGTGCCAGCAGTGAATCGGTAGACACCGGGGAGCTGTTTTTT. Encoded protein: CASSESVDTGELFF.

The chain is built from TRBV7-2 and TRBJ1-4; D possibly corresponds to TRBD1 (5 bases). Germline CDR1 SGHTA, CDR2 FQGNSA. CDR3 length: 16 amino acids. The V end lost 3 bases, the J end lost 12 bases, and 23 bases lay between the germline ends. CDR3 loop: CASSLGTGQGDEQLFF. The CDR3 bases are TGTGCCAGCAGCTTGGGAACGGGTCAGGGCGATGAGCAACTGTTTTTT.

This chain connects TRBV7-2 to TRBJ1-2; no reliable D call. CDR1 is SGHTA and CDR2 is FQGNSA in the germline V gene. The germline V and J ends were trimmed by 1 base and 10 bases, with 19 bases remaining between them. The CDR3 is made up of 15 amino acids. CDR3 amino acids: CASSLGARAREDYTF. As DNA, the CDR3 is TGTGCCAGCAGCTTAGGGGCAAGGGCAAGGGAGGACTACACCTTC.

This clonotype came up once. The germline gene is not matched at one end of the junction; a read error may be the cause. The V gene is TRBV7-9, the J gene TRBJ2-7; either TRBD1 or TRBD2 may fit D (5 bases each). CDR3 length: 14 residues. Per the germline V gene, CDR1 is SEHNR and CDR2 is FQNEAQ (reference sequence). CDR3 amino acids: CASTVTGPIYGQYF. CDR3 nucleotides: TGTGCCAGCACGGTGACGGGACCCATCTACGGGCAGTACTTC.